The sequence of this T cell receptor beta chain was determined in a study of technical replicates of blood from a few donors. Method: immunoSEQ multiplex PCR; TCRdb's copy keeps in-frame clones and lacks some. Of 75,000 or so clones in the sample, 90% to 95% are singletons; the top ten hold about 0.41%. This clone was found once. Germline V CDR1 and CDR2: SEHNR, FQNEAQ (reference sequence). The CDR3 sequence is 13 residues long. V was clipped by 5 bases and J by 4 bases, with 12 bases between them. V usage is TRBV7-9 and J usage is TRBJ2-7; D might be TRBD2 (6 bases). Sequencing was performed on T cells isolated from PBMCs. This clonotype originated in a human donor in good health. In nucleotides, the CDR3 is TGTGCCAGCAGCAACCGGGAGCTGTACGAGCAGTACTTC. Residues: CASSNRELYEQYF.